Shown below are 31 T cell receptor beta chains from a single sample sequenced in a study of response to subunit inactivated influenza vaccine. TCRdb re-called the RT-PCR reads through MiXCR, storing one row per CDR3 protein. This sample has roughly 460,000 distinct CDR3 sequences, with approximately 11% found just once. The material sequenced was PBMCs from blood, taken about 40 days after vaccination. These receptors were collected from a man in his fifties or sixties who received an inactivated influenza vaccine.

This clonotype came up many times. The chain recombines TRBV7-9 with TRBJ2-5; no clear D gene. Germline CDR1 is SEHNR and CDR2 is FQNEAQ (reference sequence). The CDR3 is made up of 15 amino acids. V was pared by 6 bases and J by 2 bases, with 16 bases between. CDR3 nucleotide sequence: TGTGCCAGCAGTCTCAGTAGGGTCGGACAAGAGACCCAGTACTTC. Translating gives CASSLSRVGQETQYF.

Comments on this clonotype: The junction and the germline gene differ at one end; a read error may be behind it. The gene calls are TRBV6-1 and TRBJ1-4; D is possibly TRBD1 (6 bases). This CDR3 region has 13 residues. The germline V gene has CDR1 MNHNS and CDR2 SASEGT. The DNA of the CDR3 is TGTGCCAGCAGCGCTACAGGGAATGAAAAACTGTTCTTT. This translates into CASSATGNEKLFF.

The rearrangement links TRBV11-3 to TRBJ2-2; tentative D call: TRBD1 (5 bases). Trimming removed 5 bases from V and 3 bases from J, with 10 bases in between. Germline CDR1 SGHNT, CDR2 YENEEA. The CDR3 is 14 amino acids. The CDR3 DNA reads as TGTGCCAGCAGCCCTTTCAGGGACACCGGGGAGCTGTTTTTT. As protein: CASSPFRDTGELFF.

This chain links TRBV4-3 with TRBJ2-7; 8 nucleotides match TRBD1. The CDR3 length is 15 residues. Looked up from germline, CDR1 is LGHNA and CDR2 is YSLEER. Unmatched junction bases numbered 4, after V lost 2 bases and J lost 1 base. The CDR3 bases are TGCGCCAGCAGCCAACAGACAGGGGAGTCCTACGAGCAGTACTTC. Amino acids: CASSQQTGESYEQYF.

This clonotype showed up just a few times. V usage is TRBV20-1 and J usage is TRBJ2-5; a possible D gene is TRBD1 (5 bases). This CDR3 spans 14 amino acids. Germline V lookup: CDR1 DFQATT, CDR2 SNEGSKA (reference sequence). V lost 0 bases and J 4 bases, leaving 12 bases between the germline ends. The CDR3 DNA sequence: TGCAGTGCTAGAGATAGGTCGCAGGGAGAGACCCAGTACTTC. Encoded protein: CSARDRSQGETQYF.

This clonotype has only a few counts. CDR3 residues: CASSESRGLTEAFF. The CDR3 nucleotides are TGTGCCAGCAGTGAATCACGGGGCCTCACTGAAGCTTTCTTT. The rearrangement uses TRBV2 and TRBJ1-1, with TRBD1 as a possible D gene (5 bases). Germline values: CDR1 SNHLY, CDR2 FYNNEI. The V gene lost 2 bases and the J gene lost 4 bases, with 11 bases spanning the gap. The CDR3 loop spans 14 amino acids.

The rearrangement links TRBV11-2 to TRBJ1-1; a weak D match, TRBD1 (5 bases). The V gene's germline CDR1 is SGHAT and CDR2 FQNNGV. The V and J ends lost 5 bases and 3 bases respectively, with 10 bases between them. This CDR3 is 13 amino acids long. The CDR3 spells CASSPGRHTEAFF. The CDR3 DNA reads as TGTGCCAGCAGCCCGGGACGACACACTGAAGCTTTCTTT.

The chain carries TRBV7-2 and TRBJ1-4; D might be TRBD1 (5 bases). Deletions cut 2 bases from V and 0 bases from J, with 10 bases between. The CDR3 covers 16 residues. CDR1 SGHTA and CDR2 FQGNSA come from the germline V gene. CDR3 bases: TGTGCCAGCAGCTTAATGGGGCTGGCAACTAATGAAAAACTGTTTTTT. The encoded protein is CASSLMGLATNEKLFF.

The chain uses TRBV10-3 and TRBJ2-5, with 9 bases aligning to TRBD2. CDR1 and CDR2 (germline): ENHRY, SYGVKD. The CDR3 consists of 14 residues. Trimming removed 8 bases from V and 4 bases from J; junction bases left unmatched: 8. CDR3 sequence (DNA): TGTGCCATCCGTGTAGCGGGGGAGGGAGAGACCCAGTACTTC. It is translated as CAIRVAGEGETQYF.

This clonotype appeared a few times. This chain links TRBV7-2 with TRBJ2-7, with TRBD2 identical over 9 bases. Germline CDR1 and CDR2: SGHTA and FQGNSA. The V and J ends lost 5 bases and 0 bases, in that order; junction bases with no gene match: 8. The CDR3 runs to 16 residues. CDR3 protein: CASSPSLAGASYEQYF. The CDR3 DNA sequence: TGTGCCAGCAGCCCCTCTTTAGCGGGAGCCTCCTACGAGCAGTACTTC. Complete variable domain (other parts from reference TRBV7-2 and TRBJ2-7): GAGVSQSPSNKVTEKGKDVELRCDPISGHTALYWYRQSLGQGLEFLIYFQGNSAPDKSGLPSDRFSAERTGGSVSTLTIQRTQQEDSAVYLCASSPSLAGASYEQYFGPGTRLTVT.

This clonotype was seen more than once but under ten times. This chain uses TRBV9 with TRBJ1-6; D is unresolved. CDR3 length equals 15 residues. CDR1 SGDLS and CDR2 YYNGEE come from the germline V gene. V lost 0 bases, J lost 10 bases, and 14 bases lay in between. The CDR3 DNA reads as TGTGCCAGCAGCGTAGGGGGAGCGGGCAGATCACCCCTCCACTTT. It specifies CASSVGGAGRSPLHF.

Here the CDR3 reads CASSLLEAGLEQYF. CDR3 coding DNA: TGTGCCAGCAGTTTACTGGAGGCAGGGCTCGAGCAGTACTTC. The rearrangement links TRBV28 to TRBJ2-7, with D perhaps being TRBD1 or TRBD2 (5 bases each). The V end lost 2 bases, the J end lost 6 bases, and 14 bases lay between the germline ends. This CDR3 spans 14 amino acids. Germline V gene lookup returns CDR1 MDHEN and CDR2 SYDVKM.

In this sample, this clonotype turned up a few times. This chain links TRBV12-3 or TRBV12-4 with TRBJ2-3; 10 bases are a match to TRBD2. This CDR3 is 16 amino acids long. V trimming: 1 base; J trimming: 3 bases; junction bases outside the gene matches: 4. This CDR3 is CASSLDLAGATDTQYF. The CDR3 DNA follows: TGTGCCAGCAGTTTAGACCTAGCGGGGGCAACAGATACGCAGTATTTT.

This chain uses TRBV20-1 with TRBJ1-6; 8 positions match TRBD1. Germline CDR1 and CDR2: DFQATT and SNEGSKA (reference sequence). There are 14 residues in the CDR3. V shed 0 bases, J shed 8 bases, and the junction held 3 bases outside the gene matches. The DNA of the CDR3 is TGCAGTGCTAGAGATTCAGGGGGCGATTCACCCCTCCACTTT. It codes for CSARDSGGDSPLHF.

This clonotype was observed at least ten times. The genes are TRBV28 and TRBJ2-5; D is ambiguous. Germline CDR1 and CDR2: MDHEN and SYDVKM. This CDR3 region has 13 residues. V was clipped by 5 bases and J by 0 bases, with 7 bases between them. In nucleotides, the CDR3 is TGTGCCAGCAGTCGCAATTACCAAGAGACCCAGTACTTC. This translates into CASSRNYQETQYF.

Only a few counts were recorded for this clonotype. The V call is TRBV20-1, the J call TRBJ2-1; TRBD2 aligns across 9 bases. Losses at the gene ends were 0 bases for V and 0 bases for J; bases not matched to a gene: 9. The CDR3 totals 18 residues. In germline, CDR1 is DFQATT, CDR2 SNEGSKA (reference sequence). This chain's CDR3 is CSARDAGGRSSSYNEQFF. CDR3 coding DNA: TGCAGTGCTAGAGATGCGGGAGGGCGCTCTAGCTCCTACAATGAGCAGTTCTTC.

This clonotype was observed many times. This chain connects TRBV4-2 to TRBJ2-1; 14 bases align to TRBD2. The CDR3 is 16 amino acids. The germline CDR1 and CDR2 sequences are LGHNA and YNFKEQ. The ends lost 0 bases at V and 8 bases at J; junction bases unmatched: 3. This CDR3 reads CASSQDRTSGGHEQFF. CDR3 in DNA: TGTGCCAGCAGCCAAGATCGGACTAGCGGGGGGCATGAGCAGTTCTTC.

The J gene is TRBJ2-1, the V gene TRBV20-1; the match to TRBD2 covers 9 bases. There are 13 residues in the CDR3. Germline lookup yields CDR1 DFQATT and CDR2 SNEGSKA (reference sequence). The J segment lost 15 bases and the V segment lost 0 bases, leaving 9 bases of the junction unmatched. CDR3 nucleotide sequence: TGCAGTGCTAGAGATTGGCGGGGGGGCCGACGGTTCTTC. Translated: CSARDWRGGRRFF.

The genes are TRBV27 and TRBJ2-1; TRBD2 is a possible D gene (6 bases). The V gene lost 1 base and the J gene lost 5 bases, with 15 bases spanning the gap. This CDR3 has 16 amino acids. From germline, CDR1 is MNHEY and CDR2 SMNVEV (reference sequence). CDR3 sequence (DNA): TGTGCCAGCAGTTTATACGGCCCGGGGGTTGACAATGAGCAGTTCTTC. This sequence encodes CASSLYGPGVDNEQFF.

This clonotype appeared many times. The rearrangement links TRBV20-1 to TRBJ1-2; D ambiguous. V shed 5 bases and J shed 6 bases, with 22 bases lying between them. Germline values: CDR1 DFQATT, CDR2 SNEGSKA (reference sequence). This CDR3 has 15 residues. This CDR3 reads CSAPVRIAAGNGYTF. The CDR3 DNA is TGCAGTGCTCCAGTGAGGATCGCCGCGGGTAATGGCTACACCTTC.

This clonotype was detected a few times. The CDR3 sequence is CSARDGGLAGNEQFF. The CDR3 nucleotides are TGCAGTGCTAGAGATGGAGGACTAGCGGGCAATGAGCAGTTCTTC. The genes are TRBV20-1 and TRBJ2-1; 11 bases align to TRBD2. The CDR3 is 15 amino acids. J gave up 6 bases and V 0 bases, and 4 bases lay outside the gene matches. Germline CDR1 and CDR2: DFQATT and SNEGSKA (reference sequence).

This chain's CDR3 is CASSTTVGELFF. The CDR3 DNA reads TGTGCCAGCAGCACGACAGTCGGGGAGCTGTTTTTT. This chain joins TRBV5-6 and TRBJ2-2; the D gene is possibly TRBD1 (5 bases). This CDR3 spans 12 amino acids. The ends were cut back, 4 bases at V and 7 bases at J, with 8 bases in the middle. From germline, CDR1 is SGHDT and CDR2 YYEEEE.

Here the CDR3 reads CASSSSGGKETQYF. The CDR3 DNA reads as TGCGCCAGCAGTTCCAGCGGGGGTAAAGAGACCCAGTACTTC. This rearrangement joins TRBV5-1 to TRBJ2-5; TRBD2 matches 8 bases. The trim removed 5 bases at V and 3 bases at J, leaving 6 bases unmatched. The germline V gene has CDR1 SGHRS and CDR2 YFSETQ. The CDR3 extends over 14 amino acids. Full variable domain (rest looked up from reference TRBV5-1 and TRBJ2-5): KAGVTQTPRYLIKTRGQQVTLSCSPISGHRSVSWYQQTPGQGLQFLFEYFSETQRNKGNFPGRFSGRQFSNSRSEMNVSTLELGDSALYLCASSSSGGKETQYFGPGTRLLVL.

The gene calls are TRBV6-1 and TRBJ2-2; 7 nucleotides agree with TRBD1. The V gene's germline CDR1 is MNHNS and CDR2 SASEGT. With 2 bases clipped from V and 5 bases from J, the junction kept 8 bases outside the gene matches. The CDR3 runs 16 residues. The CDR3 DNA reads TGTGCCAGCAGTGAATATTGGGGCAGGGGGACCGGGGAGCTGTTTTTT. The encoded protein is CASSEYWGRGTGELFF.

This clonotype was detected only a few times. The chain couples TRBV30 to TRBJ1-1, with 7 bases matching TRBD1. This CDR3 spans 14 amino acids. Trimming took 4 bases from V and 0 from J; bases not matched to a gene: 5. The germline CDR1 and CDR2 sequences are GTSNPN and SVGIG (reference sequence). The CDR3 sequence is CAWIRQGLNTEAFF. CDR3 in DNA: TGTGCCTGGATACGACAGGGCTTGAACACTGAAGCTTTCTTT.

This clonotype came up a few times. The V call is TRBV7-9, the J call TRBJ2-1, with TRBD2 matching 14 bases. Germline CDR1 is SEHNR and CDR2 is FQNEAQ (reference sequence). V was clipped by 5 bases and J by 7 bases; unmatched bases: 10. The CDR3 is 17 amino acids. The CDR3 loop is CASSRDGLAGGANEQFF. CDR3 nucleotides: TGTGCCAGCAGCCGGGATGGACTAGCGGGAGGAGCGAATGAGCAGTTCTTC.

V and J are TRBV5-1 and TRBJ2-7; 12 positions match TRBD2. J gave up 3 bases and V 3 bases, and 22 bases lay outside the gene matches. The CDR3 length is 21 residues. Germline assignment: CDR1 SGHRS and CDR2 YFSETQ. CDR3 sequence reads: CASSSATSGSGPRPQSYEQYF. The CDR3 DNA reads as TGCGCCAGCAGCTCCGCGACTAGCGGGAGTGGCCCTCGGCCCCAAAGCTACGAGCAGTACTTC.

This clonotype was observed a few times. CDR3 bases: TGCGCCAGCAGCTTGGCCGCGAAGAACACTGAAGCTTTCTTT. This encodes CASSLAAKNTEAFF. This chain uses TRBV5-1 with TRBJ1-1; no clear D gene. There are 14 residues in the CDR3. V shed 0 bases and J shed 1 base, with 7 bases lying between them. CDR1 and CDR2 (germline): SGHRS, YFSETQ.

The chain uses TRBV19 and TRBJ2-1, with D possibly TRBD2 on 6 matching bases. Germline V gene data show CDR1 as LNHDA and CDR2 as SQIVND (reference sequence). The CDR3 sequence is 16 residues long. The V end lost 5 bases, the J end lost 7 bases, and 21 bases lay between the germline ends. CDR3 nucleotides: TGTGCCAGTAGTCCTGCGGGGAGCGGCGCTTTTAATGAGCAGTTCTTC. Protein sequence: CASSPAGSGAFNEQFF.

This clonotype has more than one count but fewer than ten. The J gene is TRBJ2-1, the V gene TRBV5-1; D ambiguous. The V end was cut by 4 bases, the J end by 0 bases, with 14 bases between. The CDR3 has 16 residues. CDR1 is SGHRS and CDR2 is YFSETQ in the germline V gene. In nucleotides, the CDR3 is TGCGCCAGCAGCCCCCCTGGGCTCGTCTCCTACAATGAGCAGTTCTTC. The encoded protein is CASSPPGLVSYNEQFF.

This chain links TRBV30 with TRBJ1-3, with 8 nucleotides matching TRBD1. The trim removed 5 bases at V and 3 bases at J, leaving 9 bases unmatched. This CDR3 comprises 15 residues. Germline loops: CDR1 GTSNPN, CDR2 SVGIG (reference sequence). In DNA form, the CDR3 reads TGTGCCTGGTCCCCAGGGGGCGCGAGTGGAAACACCATATATTTT. Protein: CAWSPGGASGNTIYF.